This TCR beta chain was sequenced in a study of T cell clones after liver transplantation. Unstimulated PBMCs were sorted into CD3+CD4+ and CD3+CD8+ populations. Profiled with immunoSEQ multiplex PCR; TCRdb holds only in-frame clones, not every one. The repertoire holds tens of thousands of clones, with 86% as singletons. V lost 0 bases, J lost 3 bases, and 13 bases lay in between. This CDR3 has 15 amino acids. Germline V lookup: CDR1 SGDLS, CDR2 YYNGEE. This TCR was sampled from a human patient who received a liver transplant. Some T cells may be the graft donor's. Material: CD8+ T cells from blood, obtained 12 months after liver transplant. The gene calls are TRBV9 and TRBJ2-7, with D perhaps matching TRBD2 (7 bases). CDR3 nucleotide sequence: TGTGCCAGCAGCGTAGGGGGGGGCATTGGCTACGAGCAGTACTTC. Translating gives CASSVGGGIGYEQYF.